The TCR beta chain described here comes from a study of OX40 agonist ivuxolimab in advanced cancers. Background on the study: Partial response was recorded in three patients: one hepatocellular carcinoma and two cutaneous melanoma cases. Study results and limitations: Clonal expansion by week 6 occurred in CD4+ and CD8+ blood T cells (at 0.1 to 3.0 mg/kg).

CDR3 length equals 14 residues. Germline V CDR1 and CDR2: SGHRS, YFSETQ. The ends lost 0 bases at V and 5 bases at J; junction bases unmatched: 4. Note on this clone: Its antigen remains unknown.

The protocol was immunoSEQ multiplex PCR, while the TCRdb copy is restricted to in-frame clones and leaves out a portion. This table holds more than 90,000 clones, about 84% found once. The clonotype comes from an adult with an advanced solid tumor such as melanoma, head and neck, liver or kidney cancer. The chain recombines TRBV5-1 with TRBJ2-7; 8 bases agree with TRBD1. The source material was CD4+ or CD8+ T cells sorted from blood, sampled in a trial of the OX40 agonist ivuxolimab. The CDR3 region is CASSLGQGPDEQYF. The DNA for the CDR3 is TGCGCCAGCAGCTTGGGACAGGGGCCTGACGAGCAGTACTTC.